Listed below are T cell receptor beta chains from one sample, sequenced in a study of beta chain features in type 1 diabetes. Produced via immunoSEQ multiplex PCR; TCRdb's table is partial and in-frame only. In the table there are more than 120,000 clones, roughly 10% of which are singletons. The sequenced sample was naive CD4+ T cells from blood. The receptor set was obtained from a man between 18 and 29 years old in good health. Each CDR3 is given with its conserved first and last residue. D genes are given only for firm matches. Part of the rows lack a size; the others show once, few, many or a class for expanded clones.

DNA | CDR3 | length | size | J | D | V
TGTGCCAGCAGCTTGGGGCCAAAAGAGACCCAGTACTTC | CASSLGPKETQYF | 13 | NA | TRBJ2-5 | NA | TRBV5-8
TGTGCCATCACCCCGGGACAGTACAATGAGCAGTTCTTC | CAITPGQYNEQFF | 13 | many | TRBJ2-1 | TRBD1 | TRBV10-3
TGTGCCAGCAGCCAAGTAAGCGGGACTGAAGCTTTCTTT | CASSQVSGTEAFF | 13 | many | TRBJ1-1 | NA | TRBV14
TGTGCCAGCAGTTTCTTGCAGGGGGCCAGTGGCTACACCTTC | CASSFLQGASGYTF | 14 | NA | TRBJ1-2 | TRBD1 | TRBV27
TGTGCCAGCAGTTCCCCGGGAGGCATTGATGGCTACACCTTC | CASSSPGGIDGYTF | 14 | few | TRBJ1-2 | NA | TRBV6-6
TGTGCCAGCAGGAAACAGGGGGCCGATTTCTACACCTTC | CASRKQGADFYTF | 13 | few | TRBJ1-2 | TRBD1 | TRBV6-5
TGCAGCGTTGACCCGTCTAGCGGGAGCAATGAGCAGTTCTTC | CSVDPSSGSNEQFF | 14 | many | TRBJ2-1 | TRBD2 | TRBV29-1
TGTGCCAGCAGTAGGCAGGGGGCCTACGAGCAGTACTTC | CASSRQGAYEQYF | 13 | NA | TRBJ2-7 | TRBD1 | TRBV2
TGCGCCAGCAGTCTGGAGGGCGTGGATTACGAGCAGTACTTC | CASSLEGVDYEQYF | 14 | NA | TRBJ2-7 | NA | TRBV23-1
TGTGCCAGCAGTTTATCGGCAGGGATGGACATTCAGTACTTC | CASSLSAGMDIQYF | 14 | many | TRBJ2-4 | NA | TRBV27
TGTGCCAGCAGATCCCCCCCAGGGATGGAGAACACTGAAGCTTTCTTT | CASRSPPGMENTEAFF | 16 | NA | TRBJ1-1 | NA | TRBV7-9
TGTGCCAGCAGCTTAGCAAATACTCTAGCGGCCTTATACAATGAGCAGTTCTTC | CASSLANTLAALYNEQFF | 18 | few | TRBJ2-1 | TRBD2 | TRBV7-2
TGTGCCAGCAGACTAGCGGGGGGTCGGAATGAGCAGTTCTTC | CASRLAGGRNEQFF | 14 | NA | TRBJ2-1 | TRBD2 | TRBV7-2
TGTGCCAGCAGTCGGAAAGAGACAGGATATAATGAAAAACTGTTTTTT | CASSRKETGYNEKLFF | 16 | NA | TRBJ1-4 | NA | TRBV6-6
TGTGCCAGCAGCTCCCATCCTAGCGGGGGGGACTTTTTT | CASSSHPSGGDFF | 13 | NA | TRBJ2-3 | TRBD2 | TRBV13
TGTGCCAGCAGTTTAAGACAGACGCAGTATTTT | CASSLRQTQYF | 11 | NA | TRBJ2-3 | NA | TRBV6-5
TGTGCCAGCAGCTTGTTAGCGGGGGGGTTGAAAGATACGCAGTATTTT | CASSLLAGGLKDTQYF | 16 | few | TRBJ2-3 | TRBD2 | TRBV5-5
TGCGCCAGCAGCTTGGGACTAGCCCGGGATACGCAGTATTTT | CASSLGLARDTQYF | 14 | few | TRBJ2-3 | TRBD2 | TRBV5-1
TGTGCCTGGAGTACGGGGGTCTATGGCTACACCTTC | CAWSTGVYGYTF | 12 | many | TRBJ1-2 | NA | TRBV30
TGTGCCAGCAGCTTATTTACGCTAGCGGAAGGGGATACGCAGTATTTT | CASSLFTLAEGDTQYF | 16 | NA | TRBJ2-3 | TRBD2 | TRBV7-2
TGTGCCAGCAGTCAGACAGGGAACTCCTACGAGCAGTACTTC | CASSQTGNSYEQYF | 14 | few | TRBJ2-7 | TRBD1 | TRBV6-5
TGCAGTGCTAGAGGACAGAATATCTACACCTTC | CSARGQNIYTF | 11 | NA | TRBJ1-2 | NA | TRBV20-1
TGTGCCAGCACCATGGGGGGGGGACCATCCTACGAGCAGTACTTC | CASTMGGGPSYEQYF | 15 | NA | TRBJ2-7 | TRBD2 | TRBV28
TGTGCCAGCAGCGCTTCTCGGAGGGGGGGGAACACCGGGGAGCTGTTTTTT | CASSASRRGGNTGELFF | 17 | NA | TRBJ2-2 | NA | TRBV9
TGTGCCAGCAGTTACCGGGAACTAGCGGACTACGAGCAGTACTTC | CASSYRELADYEQYF | 15 | few | TRBJ2-7 | TRBD2 | TRBV6-5
TGTGCCAGCACAAGCGGGCAGGGTTCGTACTACGAGCAGTACTTC | CASTSGQGSYYEQYF | 15 | NA | TRBJ2-7 | NA | TRBV28
TGTGCCAGCAGTTTTTTGCGGGGCTCCTACAATGAGCAGTTCTTC | CASSFLRGSYNEQFF | 15 | few | TRBJ2-1 | NA | TRBV11-2
TGTGCCAGTAAGAGGTCGGACACCAGCACAGATACGCAGTATTTT | CASKRSDTSTDTQYF | 15 | few | TRBJ2-3 | NA | TRBV19
TGTGCCAGCAGCTCCCTCTCGGCTCGTTGGCGACTAGCCAAAAACATTCAGTACTTC | CASSSLSARWRLAKNIQYF | 19 | once | TRBJ2-4 | NA | TRBV7-6
TGTGCCAGCAGCTTAGGGACACGGTCTCAGCCCCAGCATTTT | CASSLGTRSQPQHF | 14 | few | TRBJ1-5 | NA | TRBV7-2
TGTGCCAGCAGCTCTCGCCTGACAGGGCTCGAGCATTCACCCCTCCACTTT | CASSSRLTGLEHSPLHF | 17 | NA | TRBJ1-6 | TRBD1 | TRBV5-6